This is a list of T cell receptor beta chains from one sample in a study of T cell repertoires in cytomegalovirus infection. TCRdb recomputed calls from the reads with MiXCR, one row per CDR3 protein. The sample consists of about 160,000 distinct CDR3 sequences, under 20% of them appearing once. The sequenced sample consisted of CD8+ T cells from PBMCs. The source is a human donor in good health (CMV status not recorded). Some clones in this sample may be carry-over from other donors' samples. CDR3s include the opening cysteine and the closing phenylalanine or tryptophan. Fields, in order: clone size, D gene, V gene, J gene, CDR3 protein, CDR3 DNA. A D gene is named only where the DNA matches it firmly. Not all rows give a size; the values are once, few, many and, for expanded clones, a class.

size: -
D: -
V: TRBV20-1
J: TRBJ2-1
CDR3: CSARDSPGLGPNEQFF
DNA: TGCAGTGCTAGAGATTCCCCAGGCTTGGGTCCCAATGAGCAGTTCTTC

size: few
D: TRBD1
V: TRBV9
J: TRBJ2-1
CDR3: CASSELGTGWRNEQFF
DNA: TGTGCCAGCAGCGAACTGGGGACAGGGTGGCGCAATGAGCAGTTCTTC

size: -
D: -
V: TRBV12-3/TRBV12-4
J: TRBJ1-2
CDR3: CASSLGSGADGYTF
DNA: TGTGCCAGCAGTTTAGGATCAGGGGCGGATGGCTACACCTTC

size: few
D: -
V: TRBV7-9
J: TRBJ1-6
CDR3: CASSRGDSPLHF
DNA: TGTGCCAGCAGCAGGGGAGATTCACCCCTCCACTTT

size: -
D: -
V: TRBV29-1
J: TRBJ2-2
CDR3: CSVGLGKGGAGELFF
DNA: TGCAGCGTTGGGCTAGGGAAGGGTGGGGCCGGGGAGCTGTTTTTT

size: -
D: -
V: TRBV11-2
J: TRBJ2-7
CDR3: CASSPLGPGEQYF
DNA: TGTGCCAGCAGCCCCCTCGGACCGGGGGAGCAGTACTTC

size: -
D: -
V: TRBV7-2
J: TRBJ2-5
CDR3: CASSPESQETQYF
DNA: TGTGCCAGCAGCCCAGAGTCGCAAGAGACCCAGTACTTC

size: -
D: TRBD1
V: TRBV7-6
J: TRBJ1-2
CDR3: CASSSGTGDYGYTF
DNA: TGTGCCAGCAGCTCCGGGACAGGGGACTATGGCTACACCTTC

size: -
D: -
V: TRBV29-1
J: TRBJ2-2
CDR3: CSVRQGNTGELFF
DNA: TGCAGCGTGCGGCAGGGTAACACCGGGGAGCTGTTTTTT

size: few
D: -
V: TRBV7-2
J: TRBJ2-6
CDR3: CASSSRLISGANVLTF
DNA: TGTGCCAGCAGCTCCAGACTCATCTCTGGGGCCAACGTCCTGACTTTC

size: -
D: TRBD2
V: TRBV2
J: TRBJ2-7
CDR3: CASRRLAGDLYEQYF
DNA: TGTGCCAGCCGCCGACTAGCGGGAGACCTCTACGAGCAGTACTTC

size: -
D: -
V: TRBV28
J: TRBJ1-2
CDR3: CASSNNQDTNRYGYTF
DNA: TGTGCCAGCAGCAACAACCAGGACACAAACAGATATGGCTACACCTTC

size: few
D: TRBD1
V: TRBV6-2/TRBV6-3
J: TRBJ2-7
CDR3: CASSLGTGGFIMSYEQYF
DNA: TGTGCCAGCAGTCTCGGGACAGGGGGCTTTATTATGTCCTACGAGCAGTACTTC

size: few
D: -
V: TRBV20-1
J: TRBJ2-7
CDR3: CSARVDGTNLYEQYF
DNA: TGCAGTGCTAGAGTTGACGGGACCAACCTCTACGAGCAGTACTTC

size: -
D: -
V: TRBV28
J: TRBJ1-2
CDR3: CASSLNRRGANYGYTF
DNA: TGTGCCAGCAGTTTAAACAGAAGGGGGGCGAACTATGGCTACACCTTC

size: -
D: -
V: TRBV6-2/TRBV6-3
J: TRBJ2-2
CDR3: CASRLTRYTGELFF
DNA: TGTGCCAGCAGACTCACACGGTACACCGGGGAGCTGTTTTTT

size: -
D: -
V: TRBV28
J: TRBJ2-5
CDR3: CASAYLGTQYF
DNA: TGTGCCAGCGCCTATTTGGGGACCCAGTACTTC

size: -
D: -
V: TRBV7-3
J: TRBJ1-3
CDR3: CASSSTDRLSGNTIYF
DNA: TGTGCCAGCAGCTCGACCGACAGGCTATCCGGAAACACCATATATTTT

size: few
D: -
V: TRBV19
J: TRBJ2-4
CDR3: CASSNPSPGSKNIQYF
DNA: TGTGCCAGTAGTAACCCCTCCCCAGGGTCCAAAAACATTCAGTACTTC

size: many
D: TRBD2
V: TRBV20-1
J: TRBJ2-2
CDR3: CSAGPSGNTGELFF
DNA: TGCAGTGCTGGGCCTAGCGGGAACACCGGGGAGCTGTTTTTT

size: few
D: -
V: TRBV29-1
J: TRBJ2-6
CDR3: CSVGERGAPGANVLTF
DNA: TGCAGCGTCGGGGAAAGAGGGGCCCCTGGGGCCAACGTCCTGACTTTC

size: few
D: TRBD1
V: TRBV28
J: TRBJ2-7
CDR3: CASSWWTGGYEQYF
DNA: TGTGCCAGCAGTTGGTGGACAGGGGGCTACGAGCAGTACTTC

size: few
D: TRBD1
V: TRBV7-9
J: TRBJ2-7
CDR3: CASSPRDRLYEQYF
DNA: TGTGCCAGCAGCCCTCGGGACAGGCTCTACGAGCAGTACTTC

size: -
D: -
V: TRBV11-2
J: TRBJ1-1
CDR3: CASTRGRKTEAFF
DNA: TGTGCCAGTACACGCGGTCGTAAGACTGAAGCTTTCTTT

size: few
D: -
V: TRBV12-5
J: TRBJ1-1
CDR3: CASGLVPSGELGLNTEAFF
DNA: TGTGCTAGTGGTTTGGTACCTAGCGGGGAACTCGGGTTGAACACTGAAGCTTTCTTT

size: -
D: -
V: TRBV7-2
J: TRBJ2-4
CDR3: CASSLNKAEGNIQYF
DNA: TGTGCCAGCAGCTTAAATAAAGCGGAGGGGAACATTCAGTACTTC

size: few
D: TRBD2
V: TRBV7-8
J: TRBJ2-1
CDR3: CASSLAGVGSEQFF
DNA: TGTGCCAGCAGCCTAGCGGGAGTTGGTAGTGAGCAGTTCTTC

size: -
D: TRBD2
V: TRBV2
J: TRBJ2-1
CDR3: CASSGLLREAVHNEQFF
DNA: TGTGCCAGCAGCGGATTACTTCGGGAGGCCGTTCACAATGAGCAGTTCTTC

size: -
D: -
V: TRBV2
J: TRBJ1-1
CDR3: CASRWALEAFF
DNA: TGTGCCAGCCGTTGGGCCCTGGAAGCTTTCTTT

size: few
D: -
V: TRBV7-9
J: TRBJ2-5
CDR3: CASSLDGEYQETQYF
DNA: TGTGCCAGCAGCTTAGATGGGGAGTACCAAGAGACCCAGTACTTC

size: -
D: -
V: TRBV12-3/TRBV12-4
J: TRBJ2-7
CDR3: CASSLRDTFLEQYF
DNA: TGTGCCAGCAGTCTCCGGGACACCTTTTTGGAGCAGTACTTC

size: few
D: -
V: TRBV7-9
J: TRBJ1-1
CDR3: CASSSVGDTEAFF
DNA: TGTGCCAGCAGCAGTGTCGGTGACACTGAAGCTTTCTTT

size: few
D: TRBD2
V: TRBV7-3
J: TRBJ2-1
CDR3: CASSLDGLADDRSSYNEQFF
DNA: TGTGCCAGCAGCTTAGACGGACTAGCCGATGATCGAAGCTCCTACAATGAGCAGTTCTTC

size: few
D: -
V: TRBV7-9
J: TRBJ1-1
CDR3: CASSYAPQVNTEAFF
DNA: TGTGCCAGCAGCTACGCACCACAAGTGAACACTGAAGCTTTCTTT

size: few
D: -
V: TRBV12-5
J: TRBJ1-1
CDR3: CASGLIPEAFF
DNA: TGTGCTAGTGGTTTAATCCCTGAAGCTTTCTTT

size: few
D: -
V: TRBV20-1
J: TRBJ2-4
CDR3: CSARGGLAKNIQYF
DNA: TGCAGTGCTAGAGGCGGTCTAGCCAAAAACATTCAGTACTTC

size: few
D: -
V: TRBV7-2
J: TRBJ2-7
CDR3: CASSPHSGGYEQYF
DNA: TGTGCCAGCAGCCCCCACTCCGGAGGGTACGAGCAGTACTTC

size: few
D: -
V: TRBV7-9
J: TRBJ1-5
CDR3: CASSPPDNNQPQHF
DNA: TGTGCCAGCAGCCCTCCGGACAACAATCAGCCCCAGCATTTT

size: many
D: -
V: TRBV7-2
J: TRBJ2-7
CDR3: CASSSSSAYEQYF
DNA: TGTGCCAGCAGCTCCAGTAGCGCCTACGAGCAGTACTTC

size: -
D: TRBD1
V: TRBV25-1
J: TRBJ1-1
CDR3: CASSELGTGVVNTEAFF
DNA: TGTGCCAGCAGTGAACTAGGGACAGGGGTGGTGAACACTGAAGCTTTCTTT

size: -
D: TRBD2
V: TRBV7-8
J: TRBJ2-7
CDR3: CASSLGTLASSSYEQYF
DNA: TGTGCCAGCAGCTTAGGGACACTAGCGTCCAGCTCCTACGAGCAGTACTTC

size: -
D: -
V: TRBV7-9
J: TRBJ2-3
CDR3: CASSLGPYTDTQYF
DNA: TGTGCCAGCAGCCTCGGGCCCTACACAGATACGCAGTATTTT

size: -
D: TRBD2
V: TRBV7-6
J: TRBJ2-1
CDR3: CASSLVDIASGRSSYNEQFF
DNA: TGTGCCAGCAGCTTAGTGGATATCGCTAGCGGGAGGAGCTCCTACAATGAGCAGTTCTTC

size: -
D: -
V: TRBV7-9
J: TRBJ1-1
CDR3: CASRLTGVNTEAFF
DNA: TGTGCCAGCAGATTGACAGGAGTGAACACTGAAGCTTTCTTT